A selection of T cell receptor beta chains follows, all from one sample in a study of chemoradiotherapy in HPV16-positive cancers. The data were produced by immunoSEQ multiplex PCR, yet TCRdb's version contains in-frame clones alone and is incomplete. The data show about 180 clones, with roughly 82% seen just once and 15% to 20% held by the top ten. The sample in question was tumor tissue, obtained from a patient who underwent chemoradiotherapy. These receptors all come from a human donor with HPV-associated anogenital cancer. Each CDR3 is given with its conserved first and last residue. The order of the fields is V gene, J gene, CDR3 protein.

TRBV18	TRBJ2-7	CASSAGQDNYEQYF
TRBV10-3	TRBJ2-1	CAISDRVGGNEQFF
TRBV11-2	TRBJ2-1	CASSTYNEQFF
TRBV28	TRBJ1-5	CASSFAGYTQPQHF
TRBV7-2	TRBJ2-1	CASSLVRGTGWYNEQFF
TRBV5-6	TRBJ1-5	CASSSGDSNQPQHF
TRBV5-8	TRBJ2-1	CASSPGLLDEQFF
TRBV21-1	TRBJ2-1	CASRMTLHHSDNEQFF
TRBV5-8	TRBJ2-7	CASSLGAGTGPDEQYF
TRBV4-2	TRBJ2-2	CGSSPGLDHGELFF
TRBV7-9	TRBJ2-3	CASSARTSGRGTDTQYF
TRBV30	TRBJ2-7	CAWSATGTAAYEQYF
TRBV2	TRBJ2-1	CASSDRDSGQFF
TRBV5-1	TRBJ2-3	CASGVGRPTDTQYF
TRBV6-5	TRBJ1-5	CASQSGIYQPQHF
TRBV5-1	TRBJ1-1	CASSSWDANTEAFF
TRBV7-2	TRBJ1-1	CASGVNTEAFF
TRBV6-1	TRBJ2-1	CASSELSGTGSKDEQFF
TRBV4-3	TRBJ2-2	CASSQEGDRGLYTGELFF
TRBV9	TRBJ2-3	CASSLQGAYTDTQYF
TRBV30	TRBJ1-1	CAWSLMNTEAFF
TRBV2	TRBJ2-1	CASSYREEQFF
TRBV6-5	TRBJ2-3	CASSFDRSDTQYF
TRBV30	TRBJ1-4	CASSGNPTNEKLFF
TRBV5-1	TRBJ1-4	CASSLEGTGDGEGLFF
TRBV27	TRBJ2-6	CASSFDWLQSRANVLTF
TRBV5-4	TRBJ1-2	CASRDTRGDYGYTF
TRBV18	TRBJ1-5	CASSTDRRQPQHF
TRBV7-8	TRBJ2-5	CASSYRETQYF